The next 7 T cell receptor beta chains were all read from a single sample in a study of T cell responses to AZD1222 COVID-19 vaccine. Sequencing used immunoSEQ multiplex PCR; TCRdb keeps in-frame clones, though not all of them. The sample has 100,000 to 150,000 clones, 80% to 95% seen once. The starting material was peripheral blood, obtained 28 days after the second AZD1222 dose. All receptors derive from an adult who received the AZD1222 COVID-19 vaccine.

The table lists this clone with a few counts. J is TRBJ2-2 and V is TRBV9; the D is unclear. The V gene lost 1 base and the J gene lost 0 bases, with 10 bases spanning the gap. This CDR3 spans 16 amino acids. In germline, CDR1 is SGDLS, CDR2 YYNGEE. The CDR3 loop reads CASSVSSLANTGELFF. As DNA, the CDR3 is TGTGCCAGCAGCGTATCATCCCTCGCGAACACCGGGGAGCTGTTTTTT.

V and J are TRBV10-3 and TRBJ1-5, with 8 bases matching TRBD1. The V segment lost 7 bases and the J segment 7 bases; nucleotides outside the gene matches: 6. The CDR3 consists of 13 residues. The germline gives CDR1 ENHRY, CDR2 SYGVKD. Written as DNA, the CDR3 is TGTGCCATCACGGACAGGGTACACCAGCCCCAGCATTTT. Translation gives CAITDRVHQPQHF.

The CDR3 sequence: CATSEGRGQPQHF. In nucleotides, the CDR3 is TGTGCCACCAGTGAGGGGAGAGGGCAGCCCCAGCATTTT. The J gene is TRBJ1-5, the V gene TRBV24-1; D remains unclear. The V end lost 4 bases, the J end lost 7 bases, and 10 bases lay between the germline ends. The CDR3 is 13 residues long. In germline, CDR1 is KGHDR, CDR2 SFDVKD.

V usage is TRBV4-1 and J usage is TRBJ1-5, with a weak D call TRBD1 (6 bases). Germline lookup yields CDR1 MGHRA and CDR2 YSYEKL. The ends were cut back, 6 bases at V and 4 bases at J, with 10 bases in the middle. CDR3 length: 13 residues. The CDR3 here is CASSQQGNQPQHF. The CDR3 bases are TGCGCCAGCAGTCAGCAGGGGAATCAGCCCCAGCATTTT.

J is TRBJ1-2 and V is TRBV14; no definite D call. CDR3 length: 13 residues. CDR1 is SGHDN, CDR2 FVKESK, per germline. V gave up 0 bases and J gave up 8 bases, with 10 bases separating them. CDR3 residues: CASSQEEFWGYTF. The DNA of the CDR3 is TGTGCCAGCAGCCAAGAGGAGTTTTGGGGCTACACCTTC. The variable domain in full, completed from reference TRBV14 and TRBJ1-2, reads EAGVTQFPSHSVIEKGQTVTLRCDPISGHDNLYWYRRVMGKEIKFLLHFVKESKQDESGMPNNRFLAERTGGTYSTLKVQPAELEDSGVYFCASSQEEFWGYTFGSGTRLTVV.

CDR3 DNA: TGTGCCAGCAGCTCGTACAGGTCGAGGTCTGAAGCTTTCTTT. Its translation is CASSSYRSRSEAFF. This chain links TRBV7-2 with TRBJ1-1; perhaps TRBD1 as D (5 bases). Germline loops: CDR1 SGHTA, CDR2 FQGNSA. V was shortened by 4 bases and J by 6 bases, with 15 bases between the two germline ends. The CDR3 sequence is 14 residues long.

V usage is TRBV9 and J usage is TRBJ2-5; D not resolved. The CDR3 contains 14 residues. The V end lost 5 bases, the J end lost 9 bases, and 20 bases lay between the germline ends. Germline CDR1 SGDLS, CDR2 YYNGEE. As DNA, the CDR3 is TGTGCCAGCAGTTCAGCTTCGGGTTTTAGGGCCCAGTACTTC. Translation: CASSSASGFRAQYF.